The clone carrying this TCR beta chain was counted at least ten times. Germline loops: CDR1 SGHAT, CDR2 FQDESV (reference sequence). Trimming took 3 bases from V and 3 from J; bases not matched to a gene: 11. The CDR3 totals 17 residues. What was amplified from RNA transcripts were TCR beta CDR3 regions. With the HTBI primer set, the TCR CDR3 went through a first round of RT-PCR. One entry per CDR3 protein results from TCRdb running MiXCR on the multiplex PCR reads. Of around 240,000 distinct CDR3 sequences in the sample, about 17% are singletons; the top ten hold around 30%. This entry is derived from a study of T cells in Graves' hyperthyroidism and ophthalmopathy.

The clonotype originates from a woman aged 18-29 years with Graves' ophthalmopathy. The chain is built from TRBV11-1 and TRBJ2-4, with 7 bases matching TRBD2. What was sequenced was blood. The chain's CDR3 is CASSFGGSVYDKNIQYF. The CDR3 DNA reads as TGTGCCAGCAGCTTTGGCGGGAGTGTTTACGACAAAAACATTCAGTACTTC.